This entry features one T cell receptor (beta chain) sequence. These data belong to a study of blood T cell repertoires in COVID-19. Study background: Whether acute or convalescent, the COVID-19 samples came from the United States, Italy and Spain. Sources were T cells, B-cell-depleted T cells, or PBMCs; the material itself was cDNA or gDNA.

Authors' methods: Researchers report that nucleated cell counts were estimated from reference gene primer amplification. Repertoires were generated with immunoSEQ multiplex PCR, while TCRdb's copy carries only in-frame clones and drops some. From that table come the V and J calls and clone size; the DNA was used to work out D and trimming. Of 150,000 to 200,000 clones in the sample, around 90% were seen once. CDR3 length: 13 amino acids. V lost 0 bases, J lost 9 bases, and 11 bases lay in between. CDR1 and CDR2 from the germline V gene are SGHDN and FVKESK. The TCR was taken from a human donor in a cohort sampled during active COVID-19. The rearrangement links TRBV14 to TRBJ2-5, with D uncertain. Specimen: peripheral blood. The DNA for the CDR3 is TGTGCCAGCAGCCAAGACTCCTTAGTGCCCCAGTACTTC. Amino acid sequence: CASSQDSLVPQYF.